This T cell receptor beta chain was identified during a study of blood T cells in healthy people across ages. Findings of the study overall: From one million sequenced T cells, diversity estimates were lower bounds. Researchers said unsorted PBMCs prevented a conclusive naive versus antigen-experienced comparison.

A note on this clonotype: No antigen is known for it. Its ends do not fully match the called genes, so a read error is possible.

Germline CDR1 is SGHDT and CDR2 is YYEEEE. The CDR3 totals 15 residues. Combining a sample-barcoded 5' primer with a J-beta primer mix, a second PCR ran for roughly 6 to 11 cycles. Each cDNA molecule, via a template-switch adaptor with 12 random nucleotides, was tagged. Sequencing of every sample gave 3 million or more CDR3-containing paired-end reads. MiXCR was run by TCRdb on the 5' RACE reads, yielding one entry per CDR3 protein. The data contain 750,000 to 950,000 distinct CDR3 sequences, about 53% of them singletons. This chain connects TRBV5-6 to TRBJ2-1; D is ambiguous. The receptor was isolated from a man aged 80 or over in good health. Sequenced: blood. DNA of the CDR3: TGTGCCGGCAGCGCTGGAGAAGACCCTGACAATGAGCAGTTCTTC. Translating gives CAGSAGEDPDNEQFF.